One sample yielded the 24 T cell receptor beta chains listed below, sequenced in a study of control samples from healthy donors and cancer patients. Clones were sequenced by immunoSEQ multiplex PCR, and TCRdb holds only the in-frame ones, with some missing. The sample records 70,000 to 85,000 clones, 91% being singletons. Sample: blood. The receptors originated from a middle-aged man in good health.

The genes are TRBV5-1 and TRBJ1-1; 7 nucleotides line up with TRBD1. With V trimmed by 6 bases and J by 8 bases, 10 bases remained unmatched. Germline values: CDR1 SGHRS, CDR2 YFSETQ. The CDR3 consists of 13 residues. The CDR3 DNA follows: TGCGCCAGCACTCTAGGGGGCACGCTGGAAGCTTTCTTT. It encodes CASTLGGTLEAFF.

The chain is built from TRBV6-2 or TRBV6-3 and TRBJ1-4, with D unclear. V shed 2 bases and J shed 6 bases, with 10 bases lying between them. The CDR3 loop spans 14 amino acids. Looked up from germline, CDR1 is MNHEY and CDR2 is SVGEGT. This chain's CDR3 is CASSYGGQDEKLFF. The CDR3 DNA is TGTGCCAGCAGTTACGGCGGTCAAGATGAAAAACTGTTTTTT.

The chain links TRBV11-2 to TRBJ2-3; 10 bases fit TRBD1. Germline CDR1 SGHAT, CDR2 FQNNGV. There are 14 residues in the CDR3. V gave up 6 bases and J gave up 2 bases; unmatched junction bases: 2. The CDR3 loop reads CASRGQGFTDTQYF. Written as DNA, the CDR3 is TGTGCCAGCAGGGGACAGGGGTTCACAGATACGCAGTATTTT.

J is TRBJ2-3 and V is TRBV12-5; 7 bases are shared with TRBD2. Unmatched junction bases numbered 3, after V lost 1 base and J lost 8 bases. Germline V gives CDR1 LGHNT, CDR2 FRNRAP. The CDR3 loop spans 13 amino acids. The CDR3 protein is CASGLGEGGTQYF. For the CDR3, the DNA is TGTGCTAGTGGTTTGGGGGAGGGAGGTACGCAGTATTTT.

The chain carries TRBV19 and TRBJ1-4; no clear D gene. V lost 2 bases, J lost 8 bases, and 12 bases lay in between. The CDR3 is 14 amino acids. Germline V lookup: CDR1 LNHDA, CDR2 SQIVND (reference sequence). The CDR3 nucleotides are TGTGCCAGTAGTATATCAGGAGTGGGAGAAAAACTGTTTTTT. Translation gives CASSISGVGEKLFF.

The chain links TRBV7-2 to TRBJ2-3; D unclear. Germline V lookup: CDR1 SGHTA, CDR2 FQGNSA. V lost 1 base, J lost 0 bases, and 5 bases lay in between. The CDR3 is made up of 14 amino acids. The CDR3 DNA is TGTGCCAGCAGCTTAGTCCACAGCACAGATACGCAGTATTTT. It specifies CASSLVHSTDTQYF.

In this sample, this clone turned up a few times. The chain couples TRBV7-8 to TRBJ2-7; D might be TRBD1 (6 bases). The V gene lost 5 bases and the J gene lost 2 bases, with 13 bases spanning the gap. The CDR3 is 14 residues long. The germline V gene has CDR1 SGHVS and CDR2 FQNEAQ. CDR3 region: CASSALQGPYEQYF. CDR3 DNA sequence: TGTGCCAGCAGCGCCTTACAGGGCCCCTACGAGCAGTACTTC.

The genes are TRBV5-5 and TRBJ1-5, with 7 bases lining up with TRBD1. Per the germline V gene, CDR1 is SGHKS and CDR2 is YYEKEE (reference sequence). The V gene end was trimmed by 4 bases and the J gene end by 8 bases; junction bases not matched to a gene: 9. The length of the CDR3 is 14 residues. For the CDR3, the DNA is TGTGCCAGCAGCGAGGGGACAGCTATGAAGCCCCAGCATTTT. It encodes CASSEGTAMKPQHF.

The CDR3 DNA follows: TGTGCCAGCAGTTACGGGAAGGGCAATCAGCCCCAGCATTTT. It yields the protein CASSYGKGNQPQHF. The rearrangement joins TRBV6-2 or TRBV6-3 to TRBJ1-5, with D unclear. V gave up 2 bases and J gave up 2 bases, with 7 bases separating them. This CDR3 has 14 amino acids. From germline, CDR1 is MNHEY and CDR2 SVGEGT.

This chain links TRBV5-1 with TRBJ1-4, with D perhaps matching TRBD1 (5 bases). Germline V gives CDR1 SGHRS, CDR2 YFSETQ. The CDR3 has 16 amino acids. V lost 0 bases to trimming and J lost 1 base, with 10 bases between them. CDR3 protein: CASSLVGRGTNEKLFF. The CDR3 DNA reads TGCGCCAGCAGCTTGGTAGGGAGGGGAACTAATGAAAAACTGTTTTTT.

The chain has TRBV11-2 and TRBJ1-2; D may be TRBD1 (5 bases). Germline assignment: CDR1 SGHAT and CDR2 FQNNGV. The CDR3 spans 16 residues. V was pared by 5 bases and J by 4 bases, with 20 bases between. The CDR3 sequence is CASSPTLNRKLYGYTF. The CDR3 DNA reads as TGTGCCAGCAGCCCTACGCTGAACAGGAAACTCTATGGCTACACCTTC.

The chain has TRBV7-8 and TRBJ1-5; TRBD1 is a possible D gene (5 bases). The CDR3 contains 14 residues. The V gene's germline CDR1 is SGHVS and CDR2 FQNEAQ. V lost 1 base and J lost 4, with 8 bases in between. As DNA, the CDR3 is TGTGCCAGCAGCTTAGGGGGCCTAAATCAGCCCCAGCATTTT. This gives the protein CASSLGGLNQPQHF.

This clone was seen more than once but under ten times. This chain uses TRBV9 with TRBJ1-4, with 9 bases matching TRBD1. Germline CDR1 reads SGDLS; CDR2 reads YYNGEE. The V gene end was trimmed by 3 bases and the J gene end by 9 bases; junction bases not matched to a gene: 3. The CDR3 contains 13 residues. CDR3 nucleotides: TGTGCCAGCAGCGCCGGGACAGGGAAAAAACTGTTTTTT. Translated, it gives CASSAGTGKKLFF.

The chain recombines TRBV29-1 with TRBJ2-2; a possible D gene is TRBD1 (6 bases). CDR3 length: 13 residues. V was shortened by 5 bases and J by 7 bases, with 14 bases between the two germline ends. The germline gives CDR1 SQVTM, CDR2 ANQGSEA. The DNA for the CDR3 is TGCAGCGTTCGAGTAGGGGGAAACGGGGAGCTGTTTTTT. Translating gives CSVRVGGNGELFF.

This chain joins TRBV7-8 and TRBJ1-1; D may be TRBD1 (5 bases). V lost 1 base to trimming and J lost 5 bases, with 11 bases between them. This CDR3 is 14 amino acids long. Germline assignment: CDR1 SGHVS and CDR2 FQNEAQ. CDR3 amino acids: CASSLDRLSTEAFF. Written as DNA, the CDR3 is TGTGCCAGCAGCTTAGACAGGCTTTCGACTGAAGCTTTCTTT.

The V call is TRBV11-3, the J call TRBJ2-4; 9 bases are shared with TRBD1. The V segment lost 5 bases and the J segment 8 bases; nucleotides outside the gene matches: 7. CDR3 length: 14 residues. Germline CDR1 is SGHNT and CDR2 is YENEEA. This CDR3 reads CASSPGTGNDIQYF. Here the CDR3 DNA reads TGTGCCAGCAGCCCCGGGACAGGGAACGACATTCAGTACTTC.

This clone was counted at least ten times. The rearrangement uses TRBV11-2 and TRBJ2-7; possible D gene TRBD2, 7 bases. Between the trimmed V and J ends, which lost 5 bases and 2 bases, there was a span of 19 bases. The CDR3 covers 16 residues. In germline, CDR1 is SGHAT, CDR2 FQNNGV. The CDR3 region is CASSPQGGGFTYEQYF. The CDR3 DNA reads as TGTGCCAGCAGCCCCCAGGGAGGGGGATTCACCTACGAGCAGTACTTC.

This clone was picked up one time. The V call is TRBV4-1, the J call TRBJ2-3; 10 bases agree with TRBD1. This CDR3 region has 17 residues. Per the germline V gene, CDR1 is MGHRA and CDR2 is YSYEKL. The V segment lost 5 bases and the J segment 11 bases; nucleotides outside the gene matches: 19. DNA of the CDR3: TGCGCCAGCAGCAGTTCTTATGGGGGGACAGGGGCCACAAGGCAGTATTTT. Protein sequence: CASSSSYGGTGATRQYF.

This clone was seen a handful of times. V is TRBV27 and J is TRBJ1-6; D is undetermined. Trimming cost V 2 bases and J 8 bases, with 10 bases left between them. The CDR3 length is 14 residues. The germline gives CDR1 MNHEY, CDR2 SMNVEV (reference sequence). CDR3 amino acids: CASSLAQADSPLHF. The DNA of the CDR3 is TGTGCCAGCAGTTTAGCCCAGGCGGATTCACCCCTCCACTTT.

The genes are TRBV11-3 and TRBJ2-3; 9 bases agree with TRBD1. Germline assignment: CDR1 SGHNT and CDR2 YENEEA. Germline trimming cut 4 bases from V and 4 bases from J; bases unmatched to any gene: 0. This CDR3 spans 13 amino acids. The CDR3 sequence is CASSWTGADTQYF. For the CDR3, the DNA is TGTGCCAGCAGCTGGACAGGGGCAGATACGCAGTATTTT.

The V and J genes are TRBV5-1 and TRBJ2-2; D is ambiguous. CDR3 length: 14 residues. Trimming cost V 4 bases and J 2 bases, with 9 bases left between them. CDR1 is SGHRS and CDR2 is YFSETQ in the germline V gene. The CDR3 sequence: CASSIGSNTGELFF. The CDR3 bases are TGCGCCAGCAGCATAGGCTCTAACACCGGGGAGCTGTTTTTT.

The chain employs TRBV7-9 and TRBJ2-7; D is unclear. CDR3 length: 13 residues. The germline gives CDR1 SEHNR, CDR2 FQNEAQ (reference sequence). The V end lost 1 base, the J end lost 3 bases, and 7 bases lay between the germline ends. Here the CDR3 reads CASSLGRDYEQYF. CDR3 sequence (DNA): TGTGCCAGCAGCTTAGGTAGGGACTACGAGCAGTACTTC.

The CDR3 loop is CASSLGQGEVTDTQYF. The CDR3 DNA sequence: TGTGCCAGCAGCCTAGGACAGGGGGAAGTCACAGATACGCAGTATTTT. The chain couples TRBV7-9 to TRBJ2-3; 10 nucleotides match TRBD1. J gave up 2 bases and V 5 bases, and 7 bases lay outside the gene matches. The length of the CDR3 is 16 residues. CDR1 and CDR2 from the germline V gene are SEHNR and FQNEAQ (reference sequence).

The chain recombines TRBV6-1 with TRBJ1-2; no clear D. From germline, CDR1 is MNHNS and CDR2 SASEGT. The CDR3 spans 14 residues. Between the trimmed V and J ends, which lost 0 bases and 3 bases, there was a span of 8 bases. CDR3 in amino acids: CASSEAGSYYGYTF. The DNA for the CDR3 is TGTGCCAGCAGTGAAGCTGGGTCCTACTATGGCTACACCTTC.